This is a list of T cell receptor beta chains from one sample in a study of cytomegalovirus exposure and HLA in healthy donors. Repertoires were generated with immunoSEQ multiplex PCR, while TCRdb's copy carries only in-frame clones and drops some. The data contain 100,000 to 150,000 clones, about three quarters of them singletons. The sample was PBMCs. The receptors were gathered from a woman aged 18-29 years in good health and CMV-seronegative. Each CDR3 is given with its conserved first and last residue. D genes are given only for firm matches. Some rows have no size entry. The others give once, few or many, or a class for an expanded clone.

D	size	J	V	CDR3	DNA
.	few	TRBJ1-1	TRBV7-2	CASSLVWGDTEAFF	TGTGCCAGCAGCTTAGTTTGGGGCGACACTGAAGCTTTCTTT
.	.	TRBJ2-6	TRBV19	CASSMELRSSGANVLTF	TGTGCCAGTAGTATGGAATTACGGAGCTCTGGGGCCAACGTCCTGACTTTC
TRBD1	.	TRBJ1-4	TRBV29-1	CSVEAPGQFFNEKLFF	TGCAGCGTTGAAGCTCCGGGACAGTTTTTTAATGAAAAACTGTTTTTT
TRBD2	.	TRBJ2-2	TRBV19	CASRGGYLNTGELFF	TGTGCCAGTCGGGGGGGCTACTTGAACACCGGGGAGCTGTTTTTT
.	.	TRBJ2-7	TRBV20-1	CSAASTGEQYF	TGCAGTGCTGCATCGACTGGCGAGCAGTACTTC
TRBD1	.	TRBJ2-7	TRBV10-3	CAISERGEGAEQYF	TGTGCCATCAGTGAAAGGGGTGAGGGGGCCGAGCAGTACTTC
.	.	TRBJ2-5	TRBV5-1	CASTSGLNEETQYF	TGCGCCAGCACCTCAGGGTTAAATGAAGAGACCCAGTACTTC
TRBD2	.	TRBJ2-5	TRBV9	CASRGLAGHLYF	TGTGCCAGCAGAGGACTAGCGGGACATCTGTACTTC
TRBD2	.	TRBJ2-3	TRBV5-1	CASIIGASGTTDTQYF	TGCGCCAGTATAATCGGGGCTAGCGGGACAACAGATACGCAGTATTTT
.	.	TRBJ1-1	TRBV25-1	CASADIYTEAFF	TGTGCCAGCGCAGACATTTACACTGAAGCTTTCTTT
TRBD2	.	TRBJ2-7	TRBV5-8	CASSSPLAGRTYEQYF	TGTGCCAGCAGCTCACCTCTAGCGGGGAGAACCTACGAGCAGTACTTC
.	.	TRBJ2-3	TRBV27	CASSFQVTDTQYF	TGTGCCAGCAGTTTTCAGGTGACAGATACGCAGTATTTT
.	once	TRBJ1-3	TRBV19	CASSMRAVSGNTIYF	TGTGCCAGTAGTATGAGGGCGGTATCCGGAAACACCATATATTTT
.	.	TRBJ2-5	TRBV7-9	CASTYWPQVGGETQYF	TGTGCCAGCACCTATTGGCCCCAGGTTGGCGGGGAGACCCAGTACTTC
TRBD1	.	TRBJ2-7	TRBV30	CAWSLTGRYEQYF	TGTGCCTGGAGCTTGACAGGGCGGTACGAGCAGTACTTC
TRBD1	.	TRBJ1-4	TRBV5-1	CASSSTGGGRQLFF	TGCGCCAGCAGCTCTACAGGGGGCGGAAGGCAACTGTTTTTT
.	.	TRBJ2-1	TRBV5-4	CASSLGGGQVNNEQFF	TGTGCCAGCAGCTTGGGTGGAGGTCAGGTAAACAATGAGCAGTTCTTC
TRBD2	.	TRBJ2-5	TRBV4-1	CASSLSGLQETQYF	TGCGCCAGCAGCCTTAGCGGGCTACAAGAGACCCAGTACTTC
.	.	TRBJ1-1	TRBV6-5	CASSYGGSNTEAFF	TGTGCCAGCAGTTACGGTGGGAGTAACACTGAAGCTTTCTTT
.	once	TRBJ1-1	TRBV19	CASSIAGILNTEAFF	TGTGCCAGTAGTATTGCAGGGATTTTGAACACTGAAGCTTTCTTT
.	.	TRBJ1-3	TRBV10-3	CATSPSGPSGNTIYF	TGTGCCACTTCACCCTCAGGCCCGTCTGGAAACACCATATATTTT
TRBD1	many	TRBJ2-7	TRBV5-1	CASSPNQGEASYEQYF	TGCGCCAGCAGCCCGAATCAGGGGGAAGCCTCCTACGAGCAGTACTTC
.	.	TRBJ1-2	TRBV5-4	CATRPDFGRDYGYTF	TGTGCCACCCGTCCTGACTTCGGGCGGGACTATGGCTACACCTTC
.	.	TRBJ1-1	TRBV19	CASSPRQEERAFF	TGTGCCAGTAGTCCCAGACAGGAGGAGAGGGCTTTCTTT
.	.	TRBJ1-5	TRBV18	CASSSESQGYQPQHF	TGTGCCAGCTCATCGGAATCTCAGGGATATCAGCCCCAGCATTTT
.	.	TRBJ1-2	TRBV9	CASSLGALEGYTF	TGTGCCAGCAGCCTAGGTGCTCTAGAGGGCTACACCTTC
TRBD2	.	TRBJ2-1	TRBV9	CASSFRTSGKYNEQFF	TGTGCCAGCAGCTTCCGGACTAGCGGGAAATACAATGAGCAGTTCTTC
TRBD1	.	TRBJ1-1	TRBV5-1	CASSHGRDRWNTEAFF	TGCGCCAGCAGCCATGGCCGGGACAGGTGGAACACTGAAGCTTTCTTT
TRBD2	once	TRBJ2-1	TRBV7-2	CASSTGLGNEQFF	TGTGCCAGCAGCACAGGACTAGGCAATGAGCAGTTCTTC
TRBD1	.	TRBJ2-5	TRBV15	CATSRVNRGETQYF	TGTGCCACCAGCAGAGTAAACAGGGGAGAGACCCAGTACTTC
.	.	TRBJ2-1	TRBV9	CASSVRPQGFAVYEQFF	TGTGCCAGCAGCGTGCGCCCACAGGGTTTCGCCGTCTATGAGCAGTTCTTC
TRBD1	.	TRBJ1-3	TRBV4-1	CASSRGQGGNTIYF	TGCGCCAGCAGCCGGGGACAGGGAGGAAACACCATATATTTT
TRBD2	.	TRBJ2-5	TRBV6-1	CASSDPSGTSEPSVTQYF	TGTGCCAGCAGTGATCCTTCCGGGACTAGCGAGCCGAGCGTGACCCAGTACTTC
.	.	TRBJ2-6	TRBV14	CASSRRQPGANVLTF	TGTGCCAGCAGCCGGCGACAGCCTGGGGCCAACGTCCTGACTTTC
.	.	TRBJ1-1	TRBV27	CASSWEMNTEAFF	TGTGCCAGCAGTTGGGAGATGAACACTGAAGCTTTCTTT
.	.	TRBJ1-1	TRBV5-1	CASSFGDSEAFF	TGCGCCAGCAGCTTCGGGGATTCTGAAGCTTTCTTT
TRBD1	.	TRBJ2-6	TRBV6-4	CASSETGGSGANVLTF	TGTGCCAGCAGTGAGACAGGGGGCTCTGGGGCCAACGTCCTGACTTTC